The 21 T cell receptor beta chains below were found in one sample sequenced in a study of cytomegalovirus exposure and HLA in healthy donors. The PCR made use of 60 Vbeta and 13 Jbeta primers. Some clones are missing from TCRdb's copy, which holds only in-frame ones; the method was immunoSEQ multiplex PCR. In all, the sample yields tens of thousands of clones. Sequenced material: PBMCs. Source of these receptors: a female donor in good health and CMV-seronegative.

The rearrangement joins TRBV4-1 to TRBJ2-7; the D gene is possibly TRBD2 (5 bases). The V gene lost 0 bases and the J gene lost 4 bases, with 16 bases spanning the gap. The germline V gene encodes CDR1 MGHRA and CDR2 YSYEKL. The CDR3 consists of 16 residues. Here the CDR3 reads CASSQDPGLQSYEQYF. The CDR3 DNA sequence: TGCGCCAGCAGCCAAGATCCAGGACTGCAGAGTTACGAGCAGTACTTC.

This rearrangement joins TRBV7-3 to TRBJ2-3; no clear D gene. V shed 4 bases and J shed 6 bases, with 11 bases lying between them. Germline V lookup: CDR1 SGHTA, CDR2 FQGTGA. This CDR3 contains 13 residues. In DNA, the CDR3 is TGTGCCAGCAGCTCCCCCGCGGCGGATACGCAGTATTTT. Translation: CASSSPAADTQYF.

The V call is TRBV4-1, the J call TRBJ1-5, with D possibly matching TRBD1 (5 bases). Per germline, CDR1 MGHRA and CDR2 YSYEKL. V was pared by 0 bases and J by 7 bases, with 10 bases between. CDR3 length: 14 residues. The CDR3 nucleotides read TGCGCCAGCAGCCAAGAGTCCAGGGAACAGCCCCAGCATTTT. Translation gives CASSQESREQPQHF.

The genes are TRBV7-8 and TRBJ1-4, with D uncertain. The CDR3 has 17 amino acids. The germline CDR1 and CDR2 sequences are SGHVS and FQNEAQ. The V end lost 1 base, the J end lost 2 bases, and 14 bases lay between the germline ends. CDR3 protein: CASSLVSRGNTNEKLFF. The CDR3 DNA is TGTGCCAGCAGCTTAGTGTCTCGGGGTAACACTAATGAAAAACTGTTTTTT.

The chain combines TRBV29-1 with TRBJ2-7, with TRBD2 matching 14 bases. Germline V gene lookup returns CDR1 SQVTM and CDR2 ANQGSEA. With 6 bases clipped from V and 4 bases from J, the junction kept 8 bases outside the gene matches. There are 15 residues in the CDR3. CDR3 in DNA: TGCAGCGTCCCGACGACTAGCGGGGGGGGATACGAGCAGTACTTC. This gives the protein CSVPTTSGGGYEQYF.

V and J are TRBV4-1 and TRBJ1-1; 7 bases map to TRBD1. The CDR3 is made up of 15 amino acids. The germline CDR1 and CDR2 sequences are MGHRA and YSYEKL. The V and J ends lost 1 base and 11 bases, in that order; junction bases with no gene match: 13. CDR3 sequence reads: CASSQGLSPVRGAFF. DNA for the CDR3: TGCGCCAGCAGCCAAGGGTTATCCCCCGTCAGGGGGGCTTTCTTT.

The V call is TRBV7-3, the J call TRBJ1-6, with TRBD1 matching over 8 bases. V lost 5 bases and J lost 10; bases outside the gene matches: 4. Germline V gene lookup returns CDR1 SGHTA and CDR2 FQGTGA. The CDR3 length is 13 residues. The CDR3 reads CASSPGGGSPLHF. For the CDR3, the DNA is TGTGCCAGCAGCCCAGGGGGCGGCTCACCCCTCCACTTT. The whole variable domain, filled in from reference TRBV7-3 and TRBJ1-6, reads GAGVSQTPSNKVTEKGKYVELRCDPISGHTALYWYRQSLGQGPEFLIYFQGTGAADDSGLPNDRFFAVRPEGSVSTLKIQRTERGDSAVYLCASSPGGGSPLHFGNGTRLTVT.

The chain is built from TRBV7-2 and TRBJ1-1; weak D call: TRBD1 (6 bases). Trimming took 1 base from V and 0 from J, leaving 12 bases between them. The CDR3 extends over 16 amino acids. In germline, CDR1 is SGHTA, CDR2 FQGNSA. DNA of the CDR3: TGTGCCAGCAGCTTAGTCAGGGGTGGTTTGAACACTGAAGCTTTCTTT. This sequence encodes CASSLVRGGLNTEAFF.

The V gene is TRBV7-3, the J gene TRBJ2-3, with D possibly TRBD2 on 5 matching bases. Germline-derived CDR1 and CDR2 are SGHTA and FQGTGA. The CDR3 is made up of 14 amino acids. V was cut by 8 bases and J by 2 bases, with 14 bases left in between. This CDR3 is CASSRPGITDTQYF. In DNA form, the CDR3 reads TGTGCCAGCTCTCGTCCGGGGATCACAGATACGCAGTATTTT.

This chain uses TRBV5-4 with TRBJ2-1, with D possibly TRBD2 on 5 matching bases. This CDR3 has 15 residues. Trimming stripped 4 bases from V and 7 bases from J, with 18 bases between. Germline CDR1 SGHNT, CDR2 YYREEE (reference sequence). The CDR3 spells CASSGTTEVRNEQFF. CDR3 nucleotide sequence: TGTGCCAGCAGCGGAACAACGGAGGTAAGGAATGAGCAGTTCTTC.

This sequence joins TRBV4-2 and TRBJ1-2; TRBD1 might be the D (6 bases). Per germline, CDR1 LGHNA and CDR2 YNFKEQ. The CDR3 runs 14 residues. V lost 0 bases to trimming and J lost 7 bases, with 12 bases between them. The CDR3 region is CASSQDRGLGGYTF. CDR3 bases: TGTGCCAGCAGCCAAGACAGGGGACTAGGTGGCTACACCTTC.

The chain links TRBV9 to TRBJ1-1, with 8 positions matching TRBD1. The V and J ends lost 2 bases and 10 bases, in that order; junction bases with no gene match: 10. Germline V gene lookup returns CDR1 SGDLS and CDR2 YYNGEE. This CDR3 comprises 14 residues. This CDR3 is CASSVTGDGEVAFF. CDR3 coding DNA: TGTGCCAGCAGCGTGACAGGGGATGGCGAGGTAGCTTTCTTT. Supplemented by reference TRBV9 and TRBJ1-1, the full variable domain reads DSGVTQTPKHLITATGQRVTLRCSPRSGDLSVYWYQQSLDQGLQFLIQYYNGEERAKGNILERFSAQQFPDLHSELNLSSLELGDSALYFCASSVTGDGEVAFFGQGTRLTVV.

The chain employs TRBV7-9 and TRBJ1-4; D unresolved. This CDR3 is built from 14 residues. V was pared by 5 bases and J by 7 bases, with 14 bases between. Looked up from germline, CDR1 is SEHNR and CDR2 is FQNEAQ (reference sequence). This CDR3 is CASSHEGLSEKLFF. The CDR3 region has the DNA TGTGCCAGCAGCCATGAGGGATTGAGTGAAAAACTGTTTTTT.

CDR3 sequence reads: CASGTQGAGNTIYF. The DNA for the CDR3 is TGTGCCAGCGGAACTCAGGGTGCTGGAAACACCATATATTTT. The V and J genes are TRBV28 and TRBJ1-3; D may be TRBD1 (5 bases). Trimming removed 8 bases at V and 2 bases at J, with 13 bases between. CDR1 and CDR2 (germline): MDHEN, SYDVKM. This CDR3 has 14 residues. Together with reference TRBV28 and TRBJ1-3, the CDR3 gives the full variable domain: DVKVTQSSRYLVKRTGEKVFLECVQDMDHENMFWYRQDPGLGLRLIYFSYDVKMKEKGDIPEGYSVSREKKERFSLILESASTNQTSMYLCASGTQGAGNTIYFGEGSWLTVV.

CDR3 loop: CSVGGGPSTTGELFF. For the CDR3, the DNA is TGCAGCGTTGGCGGGGGGCCTAGTACCACCGGGGAGCTGTTTTTT. The genes are TRBV29-1 and TRBJ2-2; the match to TRBD2 covers 8 bases. With 4 bases clipped from V and 4 bases from J, the junction kept 8 bases outside the gene matches. Germline V gene lookup returns CDR1 SQVTM and CDR2 ANQGSEA. The CDR3 contains 15 residues.

The chain links TRBV4-1 to TRBJ2-7; TRBD2 matches 8 bases. J was trimmed by 5 bases and V by 1 base; bases with no gene match: 7. The CDR3 is made up of 15 amino acids. CDR1 and CDR2 (germline): MGHRA, YSYEKL. The CDR3, as DNA: TGCGCCAGCAGCCAAGGGGCGGGGGGCCCTAACGAGCAGTACTTC. Protein: CASSQGAGGPNEQYF.

The chain links TRBV18 to TRBJ1-2, with D unresolved. V was trimmed by 1 base and J by 2 bases, leaving 14 bases between them. CDR3 length equals 16 residues. Germline V gene sequence: CDR1 KGHSH, CDR2 LQKENI. This CDR3 is CASSPLVTGRNYGYTF. DNA for the CDR3: TGTGCCAGCTCACCACTGGTAACCGGTCGGAACTATGGCTACACCTTC.

This chain's CDR3 is CASSILAGGRWCEQYF. The CDR3, as DNA: TGTGCCAGCAGCATACTAGCGGGGGGGCGGTGGTGCGAGCAGTACTTC. The chain carries TRBV11-1 and TRBJ2-7; 13 bases are a match to TRBD2. This CDR3 has 16 residues. Germline V gene lookup returns CDR1 SGHAT and CDR2 FQDESV (reference sequence). V lost 5 bases to trimming and J lost 6 bases; unmatched junction nucleotides: 10.

The chain combines TRBV13 with TRBJ1-2; D unresolved. From germline, CDR1 is PRHDT and CDR2 FYEKMQ (reference sequence). Deletions cut 2 bases from V and 4 bases from J, with 8 bases between. The CDR3 covers 13 residues. The CDR3 DNA sequence: TGTGCCAGCAGCTTAACGGGTGGCTATGGCTACACCTTC. This encodes CASSLTGGYGYTF. The whole variable domain, remainder taken from reference TRBV13 and TRBJ1-2, is AAGVIQSPRHLIKEKRETATLKCYPIPRHDTVYWYQQGPGQDPQFLISFYEKMQSDKGSIPDRFSAQQFSDYHSELNMSSLELGDSALYFCASSLTGGYGYTFGSGTRLTVV.

This chain uses TRBV28 with TRBJ2-7; 12 nucleotides agree with TRBD2. CDR1 and CDR2 (germline): MDHEN, SYDVKM. The length of the CDR3 is 17 residues. Trimming removed 2 bases from V and 0 bases from J; junction bases left unmatched: 5. The CDR3 here is CASSLPRLAGASYEQYF. Here the CDR3 DNA reads TGTGCCAGCAGTTTACCCCGACTAGCGGGAGCCTCCTACGAGCAGTACTTC.

CDR3 nucleotide sequence: TGTGCCAGTAGTTCAGGGGTCAGCACAGATACGCAGTATTTT. Translated, it gives CASSSGVSTDTQYF. The chain carries TRBV19 and TRBJ2-3, with D maybe TRBD1 (6 bases). This CDR3 comprises 14 residues. Trimming shortened V by 5 bases and J by 0 bases, and 9 bases separated the two germline ends. Per the germline V gene, CDR1 is LNHDA and CDR2 is SQIVND (reference sequence).